The 2 T cell receptor beta chains listed next were all sequenced from one sample in a study of cytomegalovirus exposure and HLA in healthy donors. The table came from immunoSEQ multiplex PCR; TCRdb's copy has only in-frame clones and leaves some out. The profile shows over 150,000 clones, 84% of them singletons. Sequenced sample: PBMCs. These receptor sequences come from a woman in her twenties or thirties in good health and CMV-seropositive.

The chain recombines TRBV29-1 with TRBJ2-7, with TRBD1 identical over 7 bases. The CDR3 spans 15 residues. V was clipped by 5 bases and J by 2 bases; unmatched bases: 12. CDR1 SQVTM and CDR2 ANQGSEA come from the germline V gene. CDR3 coding DNA: TGCAGCGTTCGAAAAGGACAGGCATCGCCCTACGAGCAGTACTTC. It encodes CSVRKGQASPYEQYF.

This chain uses TRBV6-1 with TRBJ2-5; 7 bases are shared with TRBD1. With 10 bases clipped from V and 5 bases from J, the junction kept 10 bases outside the gene matches. CDR1 and CDR2 from the germline V gene are MNHNS and SASEGT. The CDR3 totals 13 residues. The CDR3: CATKRQGLETQYF. The CDR3 nucleotides are TGTGCCACCAAGAGACAGGGTCTGGAGACCCAGTACTTC.